This TCR beta chain was recorded in a study of CD8 T cells in ankylosing spondylitis. Quantitative 5'-RACE with molecular barcodes was used to make the TCR beta libraries. TCRdb used MiXCR to reprocess the 5' RACE reads, holding one entry per CDR3 protein. The sample has about 240,000 distinct CDR3 sequences; about 10% are singletons. CDR1 and CDR2 from the germline V gene are ENHRY and SYGVKD. V shed 0 bases and J shed 3 bases, with 6 bases lying between them. The CDR3 covers 13 residues. Broader study findings: Past research had described some motif variants in reactive arthritis synovial fluid and blood. Researchers reportedly found disease-linked clones significantly enriched in matched ankylosing spondylitis synovial fluid.

As regards this clonotype: The antigen remains undetermined.

The rearrangement uses TRBV10-3 and TRBJ2-7; D gene ambiguous. The TCR comes from a male donor with ankylosing spondylitis or in good health (not recorded which). Source material: blood, either unsorted or a sorted T cell fraction (not recorded which). The CDR3 DNA sequence: TGTGCCATCAGTGAGTCCACGGTCTACGAGCAGTACTTC. It is translated as CAISESTVYEQYF.